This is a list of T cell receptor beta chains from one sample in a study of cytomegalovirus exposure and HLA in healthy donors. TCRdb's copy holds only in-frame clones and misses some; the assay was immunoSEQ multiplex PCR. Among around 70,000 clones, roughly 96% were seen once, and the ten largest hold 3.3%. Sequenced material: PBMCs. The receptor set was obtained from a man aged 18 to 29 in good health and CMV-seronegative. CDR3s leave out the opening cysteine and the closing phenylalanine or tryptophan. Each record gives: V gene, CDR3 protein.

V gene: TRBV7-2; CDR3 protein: ASSLGGGGIYEQY
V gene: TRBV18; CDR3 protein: ASTLAVQGRVRNTEAF
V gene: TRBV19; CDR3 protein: ASRRLANEKLF
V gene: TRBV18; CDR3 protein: ASSPSRDTQY
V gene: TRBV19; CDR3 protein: ASSIGETPPIGPEAF
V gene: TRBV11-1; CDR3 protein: ASSQTGSSTDTQY
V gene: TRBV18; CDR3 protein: ASSPSLSQAEQPQH
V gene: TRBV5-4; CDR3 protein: ASSPIAGGLNYEQY
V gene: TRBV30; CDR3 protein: AWSPEVSRQPQH
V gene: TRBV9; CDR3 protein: ASSVLRGGGTQY
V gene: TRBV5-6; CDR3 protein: ASSFTAYNEQF
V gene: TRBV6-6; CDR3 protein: ASSYFNRGGTGELF
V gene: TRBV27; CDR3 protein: ASSSKQGALVHQPQH
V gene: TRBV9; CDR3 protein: ASSLGGSGNTIY
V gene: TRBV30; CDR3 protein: AWSIPPAGVSNADTQY
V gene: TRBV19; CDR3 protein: ASSLGGHSMNTEAF
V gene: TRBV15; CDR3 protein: ATSSYGGNYEQY
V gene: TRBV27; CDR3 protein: ASSRKRTGTSFNYEQY
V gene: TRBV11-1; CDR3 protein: ASSFSINTEAF
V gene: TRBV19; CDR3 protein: ASRRTRGETQY
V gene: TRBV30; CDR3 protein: AWSGEGVLERDTQY
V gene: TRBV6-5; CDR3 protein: ASRSGRRETQY
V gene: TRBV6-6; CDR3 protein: ASSYEGANGYT
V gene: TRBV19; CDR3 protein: ASSTGGHTYEQY
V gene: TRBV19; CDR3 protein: ASSASYGYT
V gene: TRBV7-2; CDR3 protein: ASSLAGLAGDLETQY
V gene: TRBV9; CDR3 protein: ASSVGHSGGAVRYNEQF
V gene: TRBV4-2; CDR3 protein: ASSQATGGPYEQY
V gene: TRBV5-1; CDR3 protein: ASSGRTGGGYNEQF
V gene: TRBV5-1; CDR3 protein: ASSWGGTGGQSNQPQH
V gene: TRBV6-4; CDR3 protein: ASSATGTSNTGELF
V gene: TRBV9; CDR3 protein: ASSFRQEFGELF
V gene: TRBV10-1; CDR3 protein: ASSGQQSGEQY
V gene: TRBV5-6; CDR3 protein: ASSLVSRTNYGYT
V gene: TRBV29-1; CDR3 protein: SVKNASGGPVGSYNEQF
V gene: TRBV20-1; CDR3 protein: SASRTHLEF
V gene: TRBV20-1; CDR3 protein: SAKDSYGYT
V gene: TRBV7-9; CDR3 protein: ASSLGAGVNYGYT
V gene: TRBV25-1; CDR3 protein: ASSPPTGAENIQY
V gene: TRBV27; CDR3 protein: ASRRLAGEETQY